What follows are 29 T cell receptor beta chains derived from one specimen sequenced in a study of T cells in localized non-small cell lung cancer. TCRdb's copy holds only in-frame clones and misses some; the assay was immunoSEQ multiplex PCR. The sample lists 24,000 or so clones, roughly nine tenths occurring once. The material was peripheral blood, obtained before any cancer treatment. All receptors come from a woman aged 35 to 69 with stage I lung adenocarcinoma.

Remarks on this clone: Other DNA sequences within the sample encode an identical CDR3. This sequence joins TRBV9 and TRBJ1-1; 7 nucleotides match TRBD1. The CDR3 length is 15 residues. J gave up 0 bases and V 0 bases, and 2 bases lay outside the gene matches. CDR1 is SGDLS, CDR2 YYNGEE, per germline. CDR3 amino acids: CASSVGQGVNTEAFF. The CDR3 DNA reads as TGTGCCAGCAGCGTAGGGCAGGGGGTGAACACTGAAGCTTTCTTT.

This rearrangement joins TRBV19 to TRBJ1-5; D is unclear. The germline V and J ends were trimmed by 6 bases and 6 bases, with 18 bases remaining between them. The CDR3 extends over 15 amino acids. Germline V CDR1 and CDR2: LNHDA, SQIVND (reference sequence). CDR3 nucleotide sequence: TGTGCCAGTAGCCGGAGTAAGACCCAACGTCAGCCCCAGCATTTT. Its translation is CASSRSKTQRQPQHF.

There are a few counts of this clone. The J gene is TRBJ2-3, the V gene TRBV9, with D maybe TRBD1 (8 bases). CDR1 and CDR2 (germline): SGDLS, YYNGEE. This CDR3 contains 21 residues. V lost 4 bases to trimming and J lost 1 base, with 31 bases between them. CDR3 nucleotides: TGTGCCAGCAGCCAAACAGGGGGGGCCCGGCTAGCGGAAATATGCACAGATACGCAGTATTTT. Translated, it gives CASSQTGGARLAEICTDTQYF.

This clone was picked up one time. The chain has TRBV6-1 and TRBJ1-1; 8 bases agree with TRBD1. V was clipped by 2 bases and J by 6 bases; unmatched bases: 11. This CDR3 contains 16 residues. Germline CDR1 MNHNS, CDR2 SASEGT. DNA for the CDR3: TGTGCCAGCAGTGAAATTCTTCCGGACAGGGACCCTGAAGCTTTCTTT. Its translation is CASSEILPDRDPEAFF.

V is TRBV28 and J is TRBJ1-2; a possible D gene is TRBD1 (6 bases). This CDR3 has 15 residues. Germline-derived CDR1 and CDR2 are MDHEN and SYDVKM. V was clipped by 6 bases and J by 4 bases, with 18 bases between them. This chain's CDR3 is CASSRLGGPGYGYTF. CDR3 DNA sequence: TGTGCCAGCAGCCGCCTGGGGGGGCCTGGCTATGGCTACACCTTC.

V gene TRBV19 combines with J gene TRBJ1-2; D may be TRBD1 (6 bases). Trimming cost V 5 bases and J 4 bases, with 20 bases left between them. The CDR3 is 16 amino acids. Germline lookup yields CDR1 LNHDA and CDR2 SQIVND (reference sequence). CDR3 coding DNA: TGTGCCAGTAGTGGACAGAGAGTCAACCGAGGCTATGGCTACACCTTC. This gives the protein CASSGQRVNRGYGYTF.

The chain recombines TRBV7-9 with TRBJ1-2; tentatively, D is TRBD1 (5 bases). The CDR3 extends over 13 amino acids. CDR1 SEHNR and CDR2 FQNEAQ come from the germline V gene (reference sequence). Trimming removed 4 bases from V and 4 bases from J, with 10 bases in between. The chain's CDR3 is CASSYDSLYGYTF. Written as DNA, the CDR3 is TGTGCCAGCAGCTATGACAGCCTCTATGGCTACACCTTC.

The V gene is TRBV30, the J gene TRBJ1-6; D is uncertain. This CDR3 has 16 amino acids. The V end lost 0 bases, the J end lost 8 bases, and 17 bases lay between the germline ends. Germline values: CDR1 GTSNPN, CDR2 SVGIG (reference sequence). The CDR3 loop reads CAWSVIGGTFYSPLHF. The CDR3 nucleotides read TGTGCCTGGAGTGTAATCGGCGGTACGTTCTATTCACCCCTCCACTTT.

Points on this clone: A much larger clone lies one base from this, so it may be a read error. Other DNA sequences in the sample encode the same CDR3. V usage is TRBV2 and J usage is TRBJ2-7; D is unresolved. CDR3 length: 10 amino acids. V lost 9 bases and J lost 3, with 6 bases in between. Germline lookup yields CDR1 SNHLY and CDR2 FYNNEI. For the CDR3, the DNA is TGTGCCAGTGGGGACTACGAGCAGTACTTC. Translation: CASGDYEQYF.

This chain connects TRBV21-1 to TRBJ2-1; the D call TRBD1 from the table was never checked on the DNA. TRBV21-1 is deemed a pseudogene. The CDR3 is 16 amino acids. The CDR3 sequence is CASSKKGQGTYNEQFF. DNA for the CDR3: TGTGCCAGCAGCAAAAAAGGGCAGGGAACTTATAATGAGCAGTTCTTC.

The chain recombines TRBV7-2 with TRBJ2-7; TRBD2 aligns across 9 bases. Germline V gives CDR1 SGHTA, CDR2 FQGNSA. V lost 1 base to trimming and J lost 7 bases; unmatched junction nucleotides: 11. The CDR3 runs to 16 residues. This chain's CDR3 is CASSLESAGGPREQYF. The CDR3, as DNA: TGTGCCAGCAGCTTAGAAAGCGCGGGAGGGCCGAGGGAGCAGTACTTC.

In DNA, the CDR3 is TGTGCCAGCTCACCAAGAGACAACGATTACAATGAGCAGTTCTTC. Its protein is CASSPRDNDYNEQFF. This chain connects TRBV18 to TRBJ2-1; D remains ambiguous. V was trimmed by 2 bases and J by 4 bases, leaving 12 bases between them. The CDR3 loop spans 15 amino acids. Germline values: CDR1 KGHSH, CDR2 LQKENI.

This chain links TRBV6-4 with TRBJ2-7; D is undetermined. In germline, CDR1 is MRHNA, CDR2 SNTAGT. This CDR3 comprises 13 residues. Trimming removed 5 bases from V and 1 base from J, with 9 bases in between. CDR3 DNA sequence: TGTGCCAGCAGTCGCGAGTGGTCCTACGAGCAGTACTTC. It is translated as CASSREWSYEQYF.

The chain has TRBV2 and TRBJ2-3, with 7 positions matching TRBD1. The CDR3 is made up of 13 amino acids. Germline V gene data show CDR1 as SNHLY and CDR2 as FYNNEI. V shed 4 bases, J shed 6 bases, and the junction held 4 bases outside the gene matches. CDR3 region: CASSGTGRDTQYF. The CDR3, as DNA: TGTGCCAGCAGTGGGACAGGACGGGATACGCAGTATTTT.

DNA of the CDR3: TGTGCCTCTCGTCCAGCTCCGACGATCATCAATGAGCAGTTCTTC. Translation gives CASRPAPTIINEQFF. The chain carries TRBV27 and TRBJ2-1; D remains unclear. Between the trimmed V and J ends, which lost 11 bases and 6 bases, there was a span of 23 bases. Germline CDR1 is MNHEY and CDR2 is SMNVEV (reference sequence). This CDR3 is built from 15 residues.

The rearrangement uses TRBV7-3 and TRBJ2-5, with TRBD1 matching 7 bases. Germline-derived CDR1 and CDR2 are SGHTA and FQGTGA. This CDR3 has 15 residues. J gave up 1 base and V 7 bases, and 9 bases lay outside the gene matches. CDR3 in DNA: TGTGCCAGCACCCCAGGGACAGCGGTCCAAGAGACCCAGTACTTC. It specifies CASTPGTAVQETQYF.

J is TRBJ1-6 and V is TRBV5-6; 7 bases agree with TRBD1. The CDR3 is 15 amino acids. Trimming took 4 bases from V and 9 from J; bases not matched to a gene: 10. From germline, CDR1 is SGHDT and CDR2 YYEEEE. The CDR3 here is CASSIEGAGSSPLHF. CDR3 nucleotide sequence: TGTGCCAGCAGCATAGAGGGGGCGGGGAGTTCACCCCTCCACTTT.

The J gene is TRBJ2-5, the V gene TRBV7-9; the D is unclear. The CDR3 is 14 residues long. V was trimmed by 3 bases and J by 0 bases, leaving 8 bases between them. CDR1 SEHNR and CDR2 FQNEAQ come from the germline V gene (reference sequence). The CDR3 DNA is TGTGCCAGCAGCTTCCGGACGGACCAAGAGACCCAGTACTTC. Its protein is CASSFRTDQETQYF.

The chain employs TRBV4-3 and TRBJ2-7; D gene unclear. Trimming left V 1 base short and J 6 bases short, with 7 bases between. Germline V CDR1 and CDR2: LGHNA, YSLEER. The CDR3 covers 12 residues. The CDR3 sequence: CASSQGWGEQYF. CDR3 coding DNA: TGCGCCAGCAGCCAAGGCTGGGGCGAGCAGTACTTC.

The sample holds one count of this clone. The gene calls are TRBV10-1 and TRBJ2-5; TRBD2 agrees at 9 bases. V shed 0 bases and J 4 bases; nucleotides not matched to a gene: 9. Per germline, CDR1 WNHNN and CDR2 SYGVQD (reference sequence). The length of the CDR3 is 17 residues. CDR3: CASSESRSSGSGETQYF. The CDR3 region has the DNA TGCGCCAGCAGTGAGTCGAGAAGTAGCGGGAGCGGAGAGACCCAGTACTTC.

CDR3 DNA: TGTGCCAGCAGCTTCGGTCTAGGGAAGGGCGAGCAGTACTTC. Translated, it gives CASSFGLGKGEQYF. The V gene is TRBV5-6, the J gene TRBJ2-7; D call uncertain. Looked up from germline, CDR1 is SGHDT and CDR2 is YYEEEE. CDR3 length: 14 residues. V was shortened by 2 bases and J by 6 bases, with 15 bases between the two germline ends.

The rearrangement links TRBV9 to TRBJ2-7, with 8 bases lining up with TRBD1. CDR3 length equals 13 residues. Germline V gives CDR1 SGDLS, CDR2 YYNGEE. With V trimmed by 5 bases and J by 3 bases, 4 bases remained unmatched. The CDR3 DNA follows: TGTGCCAGCAGTCCGGGACAGGTCTACGAGCAGTACTTC. Residues: CASSPGQVYEQYF.

The chain couples TRBV7-6 to TRBJ1-1; TRBD1 might be the D (6 bases). Per the germline V gene, CDR1 is SGHVS and CDR2 is FNYEAQ. Deletions cut 5 bases from V and 1 base from J, with 8 bases between. This CDR3 spans 13 amino acids. In DNA form, the CDR3 reads TGTGCCAGCAGCGTACAGGGGAACACTGAAGCTTTCTTT. Amino acids: CASSVQGNTEAFF. Full variable domain (remainder filled in from reference TRBV7-6 and TRBJ1-1): GAGVSQSPRYKVTKRGQDVALRCDPISGHVSLYWYRQALGQGPEFLTYFNYEAQQDKSGLPNDRFSAERPEGSISTLTIQRTEQRDSAMYRCASSVQGNTEAFFGQGTRLTVV.

The chain is built from TRBV7-2 and TRBJ2-7, with 12 bases fitting TRBD2. J gave up 2 bases and V 4 bases, and 3 bases lay outside the gene matches. There are 15 residues in the CDR3. Germline-derived CDR1 and CDR2 are SGHTA and FQGNSA. The CDR3 loop reads CASSSLAGGPYEQYF. The CDR3 region has the DNA TGTGCCAGCAGCTCCCTAGCGGGAGGGCCCTACGAGCAGTACTTC.

The chain has TRBV2 and TRBJ2-7, with 14 bases identical to TRBD2. There are 14 residues in the CDR3. V dropped 10 bases and J dropped 6; count of bases not matched to a gene: 8. Looked up from germline, CDR1 is SNHLY and CDR2 is FYNNEI. CDR3 sequence: CATRLAGGPSEQYF. The CDR3 bases are TGTGCCACCAGACTAGCGGGAGGGCCTAGCGAGCAGTACTTC.

The chain uses TRBV19 and TRBJ1-2; D is unclear. Germline-derived CDR1 and CDR2 are LNHDA and SQIVND (reference sequence). V was clipped by 5 bases and J by 4 bases, with 20 bases between them. CDR3 length: 16 residues. CDR3 amino acids: CASSSPGRREAYGYTF. The CDR3 DNA reads as TGTGCCAGTAGTTCCCCCGGACGAAGAGAGGCCTATGGCTACACCTTC. The variable domain in full, completed from reference TRBV19 and TRBJ1-2, reads DGGITQSPKYLFRKEGQNVTLSCEQNLNHDAMYWYRQDPGQGLRLIYYSQIVNDFQKGDIAEGYSVSREKKESFPLTVTSAQKNPTAFYLCASSSPGRREAYGYTFGSGTRLTVV.

The chain combines TRBV4-3 with TRBJ1-2; no clear D gene. The CDR3 totals 14 residues. CDR1 and CDR2 (germline): LGHNA, YSLEER. V was shortened by 0 bases and J by 2 bases, with 7 bases between the two germline ends. DNA of the CDR3: TGCGCCAGCAGCCAAGAGAGGTGGAACTATGGCTACACCTTC. Amino acids: CASSQERWNYGYTF.

The CDR3: CASSQERRLGGNEQFF. The CDR3 coding sequence is TGCGCCAGCAGCCAAGAAAGGAGACTAGGAGGCAATGAGCAGTTCTTC. V is TRBV4-1 and J is TRBJ2-1; a weak D match, TRBD2 (6 bases). The V end lost 0 bases, the J end lost 6 bases, and 15 bases lay between the germline ends. This CDR3 comprises 16 residues. Germline V gene lookup returns CDR1 MGHRA and CDR2 YSYEKL.

This chain connects TRBV7-2 to TRBJ2-1; no clear D gene. Germline-derived CDR1 and CDR2 are SGHTA and FQGNSA. This CDR3 region has 11 residues. Trimming stripped 6 bases from V and 2 bases from J, with 2 bases between. The CDR3 DNA follows: TGTGCCAGCAGAGCCTACAATGAGCAGTTCTTC. Translation: CASRAYNEQFF.